This T cell receptor (beta chain) was captured by sequencing in a study of control samples from healthy donors and cancer patients. Produced via immunoSEQ multiplex PCR; TCRdb's table is partial and in-frame only. The top ten clones hold about 2.9% of a sample with about 120,000 clones, around 87% of them seen once. Germline lookup yields CDR1 LNHDA and CDR2 SQIVND (reference sequence). The CDR3 length is 15 residues. V lost 7 bases and J lost 5, with 18 bases in between. Source material: blood. The chain recombines TRBV19 with TRBJ1-5; D is ambiguous. This clonotype originated in a man aged 60-69 years in good health. The CDR3 bases are TGTGCCAGTAACCCTACAGCCATCATTTATCAGCCCCAGCATTTT. Translated: CASNPTAIIYQPQHF.